This TCR beta chain came from a study of T cell responses to AZD1222 COVID-19 vaccine. General study results and limits: Unmutated variant regions reportedly attract nearly half of all spike-specific TCRs.

With 1 base removed from V and 4 bases from J, the gap between germline ends came to 7 bases. Germline CDR1 and CDR2: SGHDN and FVKESK. The CDR3 is made up of 13 amino acids. To note about this clone: Antigen specificity is unknown.

The assay was immunoSEQ multiplex PCR, and TCRdb's table has in-frame clones only and misses some. Across about 140,000 clones, the top ten clones capture over 2% of the sample. The chain links TRBV14 to TRBJ1-2; no clear D. The sample taken for sequencing was peripheral blood. This clonotype was obtained from an adult in good health. This CDR3 is CASSQGAVYGYTF. CDR3 in DNA: TGTGCCAGCAGCCAAGGAGCAGTCTATGGCTACACCTTC.